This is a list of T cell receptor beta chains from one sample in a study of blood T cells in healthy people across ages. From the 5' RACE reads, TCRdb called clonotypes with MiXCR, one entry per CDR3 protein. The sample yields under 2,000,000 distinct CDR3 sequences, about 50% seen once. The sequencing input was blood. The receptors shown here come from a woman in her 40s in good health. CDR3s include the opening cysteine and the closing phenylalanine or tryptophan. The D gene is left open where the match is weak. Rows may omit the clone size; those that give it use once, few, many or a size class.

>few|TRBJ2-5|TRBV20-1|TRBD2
CSATRAGGLETQYF
TGCAGTGCTACCCGAGCGGGGGGGCTGGAGACCCAGTACTTC
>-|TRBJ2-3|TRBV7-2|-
CASSLSFGAGTSYTQYF
TGTGCCAGCAGCTTATCGTTCGGGGCGGGCACTAGTTATACGCAGTATTTT
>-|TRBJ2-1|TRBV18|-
CASSRDQGLNNEQFF
TGTGCCAGCTCACGGGATCAGGGGTTAAACAATGAGCAGTTCTTC
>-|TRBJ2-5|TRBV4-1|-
CASSQDYQQAKLIKETQYF
TGCGCCAGCAGCCAAGATTACCAACAGGCGAAGCTAATTAAAGAGACCCAGTACTTC
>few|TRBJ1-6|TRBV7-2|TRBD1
CASSPVTGSNSPLHF
TGTGCCAGCAGCCCGGTGACAGGGAGCAATTCACCCCTCCACTTT
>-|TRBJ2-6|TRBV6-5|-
CASRPGPGANVLTF
TGTGCCAGCAGGCCTGGCCCTGGGGCCAACGTCCTGACTTTC
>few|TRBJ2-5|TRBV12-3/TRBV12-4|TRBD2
CASMQGLAGGKTQYF
TGTGCCAGCATGCAGGGACTAGCGGGGGGGAAGACCCAGTACTTC
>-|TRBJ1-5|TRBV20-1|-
CSARELGDSNQPQHF
TGCAGTGCTAGAGAACTCGGCGATAGCAATCAGCCCCAGCATTTT
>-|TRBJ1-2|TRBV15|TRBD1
CATSRDVGQGAYGYTF
TGTGCCACCAGCAGAGATGTGGGACAGGGCGCCTATGGCTACACCTTC
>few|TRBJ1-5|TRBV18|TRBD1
CASSPGTGKTSNQPQHF
TGTGCCAGCTCACCAGGGACAGGGAAGACAAGCAATCAGCCCCAGCATTTT
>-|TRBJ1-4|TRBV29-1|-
CSVSAGGWNEKLFF
TGCAGCGTTTCCGCGGGCGGCTGGAATGAAAAACTGTTTTTT
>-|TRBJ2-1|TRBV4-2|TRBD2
CASSPGTAGDNEQFF
TGTGCCAGCAGCCCCGGGACGGCGGGGGACAATGAGCAGTTCTTC
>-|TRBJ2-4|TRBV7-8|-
CASSATVGSKNIQYF
TGTGCCAGCAGTGCCACCGTGGGATCCAAAAACATTCAGTACTTC
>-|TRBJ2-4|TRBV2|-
CASRSGTGLLAKNIQYF
TGTGCCAGCAGATCGGGTACAGGCCTCTTAGCCAAAAACATTCAGTACTTC
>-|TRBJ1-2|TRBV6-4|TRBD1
CASSDSGQGAVGYTF
TGTGCCAGCAGTGACTCGGGACAGGGGGCAGTTGGCTACACCTTC
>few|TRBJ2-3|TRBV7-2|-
CASGGHVIDTQYF
TGTGCCAGCGGGGGGCACGTCATTGATACGCAGTATTTT
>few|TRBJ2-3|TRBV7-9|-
CASSLTGDTDTQYF
TGTGCCAGCAGCTTAACGGGGGATACAGATACGCAGTATTTT
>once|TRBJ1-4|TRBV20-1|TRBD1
CSAPTGEGEKLFF
TGCAGTGCTCCGACAGGGGAGGGGGAAAAACTGTTTTTT
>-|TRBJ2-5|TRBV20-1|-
CSATRTANQETQYF
TGCAGTGCTACTAGGACAGCCAACCAAGAGACCCAGTACTTC
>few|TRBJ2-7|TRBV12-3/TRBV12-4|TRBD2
CASSVAGGYYEQYF
TGTGCCAGCAGTGTTGCGGGGGGATACTACGAGCAGTACTTC
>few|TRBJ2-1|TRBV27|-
CASKTLGYNEQFF
TGTGCCAGCAAGACATTGGGGTACAATGAGCAGTTCTTC
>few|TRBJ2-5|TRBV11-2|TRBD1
CASSPGTGDKTQYF
TGTGCCAGCAGCCCGGGGACAGGGGACAAGACCCAGTACTTC
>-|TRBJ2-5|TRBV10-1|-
CASSVRVEETQYF
TGCGCCAGCAGTGTTAGGGTGGAGGAGACCCAGTACTTC
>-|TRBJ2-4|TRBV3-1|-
CASSHRQGNIQYF
TGTGCCAGCAGCCATCGGCAGGGAAACATTCAGTACTTC
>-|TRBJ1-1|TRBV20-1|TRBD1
CSLREDRGRLKRGTEAFF
TGCAGTCTTCGAGAGGACAGGGGGCGCTTGAAGCGAGGCACTGAAGCTTTCTTT
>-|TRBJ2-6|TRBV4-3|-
CASSQVLRDRVSGANVLTF
TGCGCCAGCAGCCAAGTTCTGCGGGACAGAGTCTCTGGGGCCAACGTCCTGACTTTC
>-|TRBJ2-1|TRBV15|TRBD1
CATSRSRAAGQGHNEQFF
TGTGCCACCAGCAGAAGTCGGGCTGCGGGACAGGGACACAATGAGCAGTTCTTC
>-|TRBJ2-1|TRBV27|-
CASSRNGVSYNEQFF
TGTGCCAGCAGTCGCAACGGGGTCTCCTACAATGAGCAGTTCTTC
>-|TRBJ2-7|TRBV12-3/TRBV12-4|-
CASSLGGQGGSQYF
TGTGCCAGCAGTTTAGGCGGGCAGGGGGGCAGTCAGTACTTC
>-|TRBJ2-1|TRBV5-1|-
CASAGPGNEQFF
TGCGCCAGCGCGGGACCGGGCAATGAGCAGTTCTTC
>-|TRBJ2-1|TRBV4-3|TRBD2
CASSQDLTSGGADNEQFF
TGCGCCAGCAGCCAAGACCTCACTAGCGGGGGGGCCGATAATGAGCAGTTCTTC
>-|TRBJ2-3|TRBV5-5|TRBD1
CASSLGWGQADTQYF
TGTGCCAGCAGCTTGGGGTGGGGACAGGCAGATACGCAGTATTTT
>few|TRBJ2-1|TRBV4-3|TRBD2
CASSRSSGDPYNEQFF
TGCGCCAGCAGCCGCTCTAGCGGGGACCCCTACAATGAGCAGTTCTTC
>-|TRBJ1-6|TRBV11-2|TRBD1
CASSRTGENSPLHF
TGTGCCAGCAGCAGAACAGGGGAAAATTCACCCCTCCACTTT
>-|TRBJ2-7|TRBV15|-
CATSRTGRSSYEQYF
TGTGCCACCAGCAGGACAGGACGAAGCTCCTACGAGCAGTACTTC
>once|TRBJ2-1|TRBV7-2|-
CASSPRSETSLYNEQFF
TGTGCCAGCAGCCCCCGAAGCGAGACTTCACTCTACAATGAGCAGTTCTTC
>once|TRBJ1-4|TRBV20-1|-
CSARDRRVGGEKLFF
TGCAGTGCTAGAGATCGAAGGGTCGGTGGTGAAAAACTGTTTTTT
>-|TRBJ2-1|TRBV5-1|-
CASSFVDYSEQFF
TGCGCCAGCAGCTTCGTCGACTACAGTGAGCAGTTCTTC
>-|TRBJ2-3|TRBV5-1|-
CASSLSGSQPSTDTQYF
TGCGCCAGCAGCTTGTCCGGGAGCCAACCTAGCACAGATACGCAGTATTTT
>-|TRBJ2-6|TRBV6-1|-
CASSRGLGASGANVLTF
TGTGCCAGCAGTCGAGGTTTGGGGGCCTCTGGGGCCAACGTCCTGACTTTC
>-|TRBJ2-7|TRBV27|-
CASSFEGRAEAEQYF
TGTGCCAGCAGTTTTGAGGGCCGGGCGGAGGCCGAGCAGTACTTC
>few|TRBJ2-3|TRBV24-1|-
CATSEPRTADTQYF
TGTGCCACCAGTGAGCCGAGGACAGCAGATACGCAGTATTTT
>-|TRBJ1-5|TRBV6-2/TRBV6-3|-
CASSPYESIDGHF
TGTGCCAGCAGTCCCTACGAAAGCATAGACGGGCATTTT